The entry below describes one T cell receptor (beta chain). Its target is unknown. Only in-frame clones appear in the TCRdb table, and some are missing; sequencing was by immunoSEQ multiplex PCR. Of 45,000 or so clones listed, more than 70% are singletons. The source of the sample is a study of OX40 agonist ivuxolimab in advanced cancers. General observations from the study: Nonresponders included some who also had low normalized T-cell clonal expansion. Among expanded peripheral T cells, antigen specificity went undetermined. At doses 0.1 to 3.0 mg/kg, CD4+ and CD8+ clones expanded.

The TCR was taken from an adult with an advanced solid tumor such as melanoma, head and neck, liver or kidney cancer. The input for sequencing was CD4+ or CD8+ T cells sorted from blood, taken in a trial of the OX40 agonist ivuxolimab.

CDR3 nucleotides: TGTGCCTGGAGGACCCCAGGGAGCTCCTATAATTCACCCCTCCACTTT. This sequence encodes CAWRTPGSSYNSPLHF. The chain joins TRBV30 to TRBJ1-6; weak D call: TRBD1 (5 bases). Between the trimmed V and J ends, which lost 3 bases and 0 bases, there was a span of 12 bases. This CDR3 spans 16 amino acids. The germline gives CDR1 GTSNPN, CDR2 SVGIG (reference sequence). Drawing the rest from reference TRBV30 and TRBJ1-6, the complete variable domain is SQTIHQWPATLVQPVGSPLSLECTVEGTSNPNLYWYRQAAGRGLQLLFYSVGIGQISSEVPQNLSASRPQDRQFILSSKKLLLSDSGFYLCAWRTPGSSYNSPLHFGNGTRLTVT.